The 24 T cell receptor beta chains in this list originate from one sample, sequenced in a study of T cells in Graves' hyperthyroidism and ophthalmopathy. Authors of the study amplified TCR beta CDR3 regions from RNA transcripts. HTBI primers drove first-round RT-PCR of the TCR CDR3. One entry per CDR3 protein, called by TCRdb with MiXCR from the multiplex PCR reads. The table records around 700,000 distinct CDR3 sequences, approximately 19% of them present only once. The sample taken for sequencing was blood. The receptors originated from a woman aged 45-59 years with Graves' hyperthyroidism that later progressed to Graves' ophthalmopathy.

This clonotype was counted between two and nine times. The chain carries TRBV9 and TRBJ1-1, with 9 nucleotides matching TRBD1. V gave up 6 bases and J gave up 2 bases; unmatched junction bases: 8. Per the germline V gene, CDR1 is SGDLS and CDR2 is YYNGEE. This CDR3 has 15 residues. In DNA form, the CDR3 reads TGTGCCAGCACCAACCCGACAGGGGGAAACACTGAAGCTTTCTTT. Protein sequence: CASTNPTGGNTEAFF.

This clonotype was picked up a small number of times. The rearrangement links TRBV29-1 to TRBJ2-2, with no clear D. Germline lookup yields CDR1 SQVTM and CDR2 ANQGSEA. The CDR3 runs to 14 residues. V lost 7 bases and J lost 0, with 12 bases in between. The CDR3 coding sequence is TGCAGCGCCGGTTTCGGAGCGAACACCGGGGAGCTGTTTTTT. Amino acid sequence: CSAGFGANTGELFF.

CDR3 nucleotide sequence: TGTGCCAGCGTGGACAGGGACTATGGCTACACCTTC. Its protein product is CASVDRDYGYTF. The rearrangement uses TRBV6-2 or TRBV6-3 and TRBJ1-2; 8 bases are a match to TRBD1. The CDR3 runs to 12 residues. The germline V gene has CDR1 MNHEY and CDR2 SVGEGT. The V segment lost 8 bases and the J segment 3 bases; nucleotides outside the gene matches: 2.

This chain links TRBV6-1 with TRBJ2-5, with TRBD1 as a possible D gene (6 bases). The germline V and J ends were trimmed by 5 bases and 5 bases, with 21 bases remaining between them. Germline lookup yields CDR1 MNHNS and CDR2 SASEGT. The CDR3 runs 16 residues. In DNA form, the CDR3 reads TGTGCCAGCAGTCGTCGAGCTGGAACAGGGAGTGAGACCCAGTACTTC. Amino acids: CASSRRAGTGSETQYF.

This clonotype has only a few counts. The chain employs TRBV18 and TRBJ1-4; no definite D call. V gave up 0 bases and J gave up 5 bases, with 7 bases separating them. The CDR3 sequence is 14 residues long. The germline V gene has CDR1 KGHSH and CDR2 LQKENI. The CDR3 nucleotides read TGTGCCAGCTCACCACCGAGAGGGAATGAAAAACTGTTTTTT. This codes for CASSPPRGNEKLFF.

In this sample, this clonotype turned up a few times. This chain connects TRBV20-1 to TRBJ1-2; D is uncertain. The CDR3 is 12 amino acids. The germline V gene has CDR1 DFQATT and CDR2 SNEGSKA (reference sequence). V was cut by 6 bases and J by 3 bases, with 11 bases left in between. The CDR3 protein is CSAQPSDYGYTF. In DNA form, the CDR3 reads TGCAGTGCCCAGCCCAGCGACTATGGCTACACCTTC.

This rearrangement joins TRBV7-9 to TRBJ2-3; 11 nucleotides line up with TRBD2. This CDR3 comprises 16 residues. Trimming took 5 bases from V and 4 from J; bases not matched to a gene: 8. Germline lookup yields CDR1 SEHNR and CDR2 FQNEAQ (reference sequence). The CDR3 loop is CASSPPTSGDPDTQYF. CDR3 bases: TGTGCCAGCAGCCCACCGACTAGCGGGGATCCAGATACGCAGTATTTT.

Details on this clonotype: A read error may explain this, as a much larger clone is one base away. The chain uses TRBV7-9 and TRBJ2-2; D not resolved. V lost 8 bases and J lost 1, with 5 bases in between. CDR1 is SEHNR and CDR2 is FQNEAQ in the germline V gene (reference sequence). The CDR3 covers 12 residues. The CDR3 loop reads CASCENTGELFF. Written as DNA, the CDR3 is TGTGCCAGCTGTGAGAACACCGGGGAGCTGTTTTTT.

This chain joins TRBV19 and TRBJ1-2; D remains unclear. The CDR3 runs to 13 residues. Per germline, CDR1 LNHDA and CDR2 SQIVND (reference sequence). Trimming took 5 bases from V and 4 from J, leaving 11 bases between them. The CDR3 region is CASSPLSLYGYTF. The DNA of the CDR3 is TGTGCCAGTAGTCCGCTCTCCCTCTATGGCTACACCTTC.

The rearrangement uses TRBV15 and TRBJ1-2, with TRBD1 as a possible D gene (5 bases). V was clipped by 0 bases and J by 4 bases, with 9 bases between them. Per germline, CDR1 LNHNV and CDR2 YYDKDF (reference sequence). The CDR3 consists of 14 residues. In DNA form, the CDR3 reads TGTGCCACCAGCAGAGAAGGGACCGTCTATGGCTACACCTTC. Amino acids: CATSREGTVYGYTF.

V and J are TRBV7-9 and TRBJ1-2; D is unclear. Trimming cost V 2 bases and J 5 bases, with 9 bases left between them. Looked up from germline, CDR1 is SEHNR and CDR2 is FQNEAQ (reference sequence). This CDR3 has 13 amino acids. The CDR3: CASSLLVQYGYTF. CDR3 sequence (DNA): TGTGCCAGCAGCTTATTGGTTCAGTATGGCTACACCTTC.

As DNA, the CDR3 is TGTGCCAGCAGCCCGACGGTGACGAACACTGAAGCTTTCTTT. This translates into CASSPTVTNTEAFF. J is TRBJ1-1 and V is TRBV9; no firm D call. Germline V CDR1 and CDR2: SGDLS, YYNGEE. Between the trimmed V and J ends, which lost 4 bases and 1 base, there was a span of 11 bases. The CDR3 spans 14 residues.

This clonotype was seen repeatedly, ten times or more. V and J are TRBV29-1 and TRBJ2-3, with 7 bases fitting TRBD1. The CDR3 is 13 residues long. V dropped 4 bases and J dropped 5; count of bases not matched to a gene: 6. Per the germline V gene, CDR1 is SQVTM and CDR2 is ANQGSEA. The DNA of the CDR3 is TGCAGCGTTGGACAGGGTGGAAGAGATACGCAGTATTTT. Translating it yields CSVGQGGRDTQYF.

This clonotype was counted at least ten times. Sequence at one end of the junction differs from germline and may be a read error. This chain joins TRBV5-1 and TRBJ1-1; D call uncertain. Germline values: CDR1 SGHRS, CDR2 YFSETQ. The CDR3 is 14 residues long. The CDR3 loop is CASSLGGENTEAFF. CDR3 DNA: TGTGCCAGCAGTTTAGGTGGGGAGAACACTGAAGCTTTCTTT.

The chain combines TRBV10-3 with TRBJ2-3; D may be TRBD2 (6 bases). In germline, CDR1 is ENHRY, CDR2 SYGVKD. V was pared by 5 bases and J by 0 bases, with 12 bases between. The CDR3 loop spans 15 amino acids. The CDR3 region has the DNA TGTGCCATCAGTAGGGCGGGGCCTAGCACAGATACGCAGTATTTT. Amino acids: CAISRAGPSTDTQYF.

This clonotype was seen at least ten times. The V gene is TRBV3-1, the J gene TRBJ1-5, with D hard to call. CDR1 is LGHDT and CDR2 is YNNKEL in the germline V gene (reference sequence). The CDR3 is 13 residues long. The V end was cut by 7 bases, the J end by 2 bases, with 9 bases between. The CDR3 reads CASTRPGNQPQHF. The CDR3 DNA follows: TGTGCCAGCACTAGGCCAGGCAATCAGCCCCAGCATTTT.

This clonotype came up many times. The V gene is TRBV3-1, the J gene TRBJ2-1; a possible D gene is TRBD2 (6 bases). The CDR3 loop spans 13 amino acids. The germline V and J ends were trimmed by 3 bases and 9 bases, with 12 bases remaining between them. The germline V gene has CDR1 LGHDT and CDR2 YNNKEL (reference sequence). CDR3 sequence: CASSHRRELEQFF. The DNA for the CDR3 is TGTGCCAGCAGCCACCGCCGGGAGCTTGAGCAGTTCTTC.

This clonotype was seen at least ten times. The CDR3 here is CAIRTGTGLETQYF. Written as DNA, the CDR3 is TGTGCCATCAGGACCGGGACAGGGCTAGAGACCCAGTACTTC. The chain has TRBV10-3 and TRBJ2-5; 9 bases line up with TRBD1. Germline CDR1 and CDR2: ENHRY and SYGVKD. CDR3 length equals 14 residues. J gave up 4 bases and V 6 bases, and 6 bases lay outside the gene matches.

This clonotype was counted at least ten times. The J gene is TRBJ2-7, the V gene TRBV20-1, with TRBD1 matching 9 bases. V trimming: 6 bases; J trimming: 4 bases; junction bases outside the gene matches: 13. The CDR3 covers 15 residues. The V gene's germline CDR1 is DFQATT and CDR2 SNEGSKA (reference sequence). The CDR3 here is CSAPKPRDRDYEQYF. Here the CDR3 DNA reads TGCAGTGCCCCTAAGCCCCGGGACAGGGATTACGAGCAGTACTTC.

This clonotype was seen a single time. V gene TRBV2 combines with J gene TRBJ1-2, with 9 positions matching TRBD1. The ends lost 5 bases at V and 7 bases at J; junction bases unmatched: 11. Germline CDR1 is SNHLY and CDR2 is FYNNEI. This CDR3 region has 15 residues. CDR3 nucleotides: TGTGCCAGCAGTCCACTACAGGGGGCTTACTTTGGCTACACCTTC. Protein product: CASSPLQGAYFGYTF.

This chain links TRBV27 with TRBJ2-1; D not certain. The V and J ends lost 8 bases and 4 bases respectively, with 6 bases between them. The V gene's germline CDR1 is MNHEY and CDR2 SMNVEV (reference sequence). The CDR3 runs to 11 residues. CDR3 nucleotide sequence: TGTGCCAGCGCGCGATACAATGAGCAGTTCTTC. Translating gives CASARYNEQFF.

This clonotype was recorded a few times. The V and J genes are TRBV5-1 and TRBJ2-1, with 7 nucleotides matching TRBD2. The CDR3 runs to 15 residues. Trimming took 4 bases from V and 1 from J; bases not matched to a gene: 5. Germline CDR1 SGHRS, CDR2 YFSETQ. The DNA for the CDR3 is TGCGCCAGCAGCCACTCGGGGGGATCCTACAATGAGCAGTTCTTC. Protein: CASSHSGGSYNEQFF.

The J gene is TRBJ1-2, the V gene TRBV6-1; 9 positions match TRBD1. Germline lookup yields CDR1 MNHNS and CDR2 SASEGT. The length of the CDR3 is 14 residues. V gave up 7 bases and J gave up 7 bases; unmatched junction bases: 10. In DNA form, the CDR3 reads TGTGCCAGCACGGGATCTCCGACAGGGGGTGGCTACACCTTC. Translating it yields CASTGSPTGGGYTF.

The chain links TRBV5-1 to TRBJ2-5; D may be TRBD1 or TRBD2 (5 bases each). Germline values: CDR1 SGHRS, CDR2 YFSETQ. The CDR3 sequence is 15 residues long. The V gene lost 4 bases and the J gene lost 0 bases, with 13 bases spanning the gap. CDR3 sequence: CASSRDASNQETQYF. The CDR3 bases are TGCGCCAGCAGCCGGGACGCCTCTAACCAAGAGACCCAGTACTTC. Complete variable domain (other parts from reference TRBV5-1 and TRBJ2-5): KAGVTQTPRYLIKTRGQQVTLSCSPISGHRSVSWYQQTPGQGLQFLFEYFSETQRNKGNFPGRFSGRQFSNSRSEMNVSTLELGDSALYLCASSRDASNQETQYFGPGTRLLVL.